The sequence of this T cell receptor (beta chain) was determined in a study of blood T cell repertoires in COVID-19. Study-level background: COVID-19 samples from acute and convalescent phases originated in the United States, Italy and Spain.

Assay: immunoSEQ multiplex PCR; the TCRdb copy retains only in-frame clones and omits some. The profile shows about 200,000 clones, 85% of them singletons. Germline loops: CDR1 KGHSH, CDR2 LQKENI. Trimming pared 1 base from V and 0 bases from J, leaving 7 bases between. The CDR3 covers 16 residues. Sequencing was done on a sample of peripheral blood. This sequence originates from a woman aged 80 or over with acute or convalescent COVID-19. This rearrangement joins TRBV18 to TRBJ2-6; D uncertain. The CDR3 nucleotides are TGTGCCAGCTCACCACTGAGTGACTCTGGGGCCAACGTCCTGACTTTC. Its protein is CASSPLSDSGANVLTF.